Sequencing of this T cell receptor beta chain was carried out in a study of CD8+ T cells in alopecia areata. It was cDNA, reverse transcribed from extracted RNA, that served as the sequencing template. Generated by immunoSEQ multiplex PCR, the TCRdb table keeps only in-frame clones and is missing some. This table has tens of thousands of clones, about 83% appearing once. From germline, CDR1 is MNHEY and CDR2 SMNVEV (reference sequence). After removal of 5 bases from V and 4 bases from J, the junction contained 4 bases not matched to a gene. The CDR3 has 14 residues. Sequenced input: NKG2D-low CD8+ T cells sorted from blood. The chain employs TRBV27 and TRBJ2-7, with 11 bases aligning to TRBD1. The clonotype comes from a human donor with alopecia areata. CDR3 region: CASSDGTGGYEQYF. CDR3 in DNA: TGTGCCAGCAGTGACGGGACAGGGGGATACGAGCAGTACTTC.